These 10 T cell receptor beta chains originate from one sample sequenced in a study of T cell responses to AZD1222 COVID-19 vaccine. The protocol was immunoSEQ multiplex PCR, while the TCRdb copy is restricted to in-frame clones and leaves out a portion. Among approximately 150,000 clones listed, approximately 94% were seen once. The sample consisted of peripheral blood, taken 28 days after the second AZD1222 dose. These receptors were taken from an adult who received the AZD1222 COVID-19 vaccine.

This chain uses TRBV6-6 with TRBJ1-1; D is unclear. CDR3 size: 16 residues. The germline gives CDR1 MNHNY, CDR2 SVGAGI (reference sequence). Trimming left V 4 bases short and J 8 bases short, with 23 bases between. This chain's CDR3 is CASSSPDAGTPSEAFF. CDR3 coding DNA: TGTGCCAGCAGTTCTCCCGATGCGGGCACACCCTCCGAAGCTTTCTTT.

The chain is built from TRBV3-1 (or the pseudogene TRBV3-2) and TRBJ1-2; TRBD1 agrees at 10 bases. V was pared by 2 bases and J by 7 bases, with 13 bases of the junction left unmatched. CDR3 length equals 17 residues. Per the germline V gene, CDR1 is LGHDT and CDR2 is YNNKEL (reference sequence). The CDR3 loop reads CASSQFLDRGSLGGYTF. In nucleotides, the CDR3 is TGTGCCAGCAGCCAATTCCTGGACAGGGGGTCCCTAGGTGGCTACACCTTC.

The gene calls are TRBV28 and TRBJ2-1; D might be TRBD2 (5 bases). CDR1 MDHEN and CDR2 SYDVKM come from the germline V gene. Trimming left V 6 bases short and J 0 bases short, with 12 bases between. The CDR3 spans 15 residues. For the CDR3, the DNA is TGTGCCAGCAGGTGGGAAGGGAGCTCCTACAATGAGCAGTTCTTC. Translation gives CASRWEGSSYNEQFF.

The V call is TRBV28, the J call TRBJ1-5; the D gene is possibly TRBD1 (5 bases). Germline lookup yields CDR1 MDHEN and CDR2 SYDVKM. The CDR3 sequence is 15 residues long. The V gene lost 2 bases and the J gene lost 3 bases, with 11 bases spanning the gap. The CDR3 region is CASSLRGEYNQPQHF. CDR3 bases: TGTGCCAGCAGTTTAAGGGGCGAATACAATCAGCCCCAGCATTTT.

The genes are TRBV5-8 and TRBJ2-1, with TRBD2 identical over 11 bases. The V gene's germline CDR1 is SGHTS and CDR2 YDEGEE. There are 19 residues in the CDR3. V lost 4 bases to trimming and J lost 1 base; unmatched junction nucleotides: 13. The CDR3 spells CASSEFRQSSGRSYNEQFF. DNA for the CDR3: TGTGCCAGCAGCGAATTTCGGCAGTCTAGCGGGAGGTCCTACAATGAGCAGTTCTTC.

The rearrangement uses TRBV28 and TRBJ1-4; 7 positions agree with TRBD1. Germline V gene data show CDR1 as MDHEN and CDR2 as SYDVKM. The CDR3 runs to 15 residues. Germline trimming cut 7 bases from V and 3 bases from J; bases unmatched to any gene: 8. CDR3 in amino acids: CASNLQGLANEKLFF. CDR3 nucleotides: TGTGCCAGCAACTTACAGGGGTTAGCTAATGAAAAACTGTTTTTT.

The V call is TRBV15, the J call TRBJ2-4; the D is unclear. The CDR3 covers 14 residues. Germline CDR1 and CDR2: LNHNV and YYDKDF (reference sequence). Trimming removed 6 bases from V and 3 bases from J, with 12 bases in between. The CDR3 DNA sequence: TGTGCCACCAGAAATGGCCTTGACAAAAACATTCAGTACTTC. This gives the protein CATRNGLDKNIQYF.

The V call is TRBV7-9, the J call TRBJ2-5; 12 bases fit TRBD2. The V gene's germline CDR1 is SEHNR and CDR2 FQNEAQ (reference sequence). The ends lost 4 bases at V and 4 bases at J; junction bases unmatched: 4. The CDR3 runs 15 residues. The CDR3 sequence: CASSSASGRGETQYF. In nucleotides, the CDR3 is TGTGCCAGCAGCTCCGCTAGCGGGAGGGGAGAGACCCAGTACTTC.

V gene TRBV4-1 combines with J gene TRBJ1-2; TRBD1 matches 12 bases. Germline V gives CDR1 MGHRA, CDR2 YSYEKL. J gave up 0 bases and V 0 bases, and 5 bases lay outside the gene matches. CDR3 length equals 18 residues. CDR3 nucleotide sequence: TGCGCCAGCAGCCAAGATATAGGGACAGGGGGCTCTAACTATGGCTACACCTTC. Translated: CASSQDIGTGGSNYGYTF.

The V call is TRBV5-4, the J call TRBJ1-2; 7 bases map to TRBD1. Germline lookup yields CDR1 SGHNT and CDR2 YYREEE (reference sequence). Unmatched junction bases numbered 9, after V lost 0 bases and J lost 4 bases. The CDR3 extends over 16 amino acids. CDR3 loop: CASSLAWPNRGYGYTF. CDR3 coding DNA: TGTGCCAGCAGCTTGGCCTGGCCGAACAGGGGCTATGGCTACACCTTC.